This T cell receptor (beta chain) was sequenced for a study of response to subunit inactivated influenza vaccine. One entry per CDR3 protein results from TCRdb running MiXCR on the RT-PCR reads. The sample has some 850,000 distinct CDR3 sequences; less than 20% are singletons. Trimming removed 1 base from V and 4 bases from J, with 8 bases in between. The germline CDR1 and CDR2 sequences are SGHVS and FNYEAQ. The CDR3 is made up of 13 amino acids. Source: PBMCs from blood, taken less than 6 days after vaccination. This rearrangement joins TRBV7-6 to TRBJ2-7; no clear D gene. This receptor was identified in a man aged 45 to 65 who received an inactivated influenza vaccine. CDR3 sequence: CASSLVKEYEQYF. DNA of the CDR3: TGTGCCAGCAGCTTAGTCAAGGAGTACGAGCAGTACTTC.